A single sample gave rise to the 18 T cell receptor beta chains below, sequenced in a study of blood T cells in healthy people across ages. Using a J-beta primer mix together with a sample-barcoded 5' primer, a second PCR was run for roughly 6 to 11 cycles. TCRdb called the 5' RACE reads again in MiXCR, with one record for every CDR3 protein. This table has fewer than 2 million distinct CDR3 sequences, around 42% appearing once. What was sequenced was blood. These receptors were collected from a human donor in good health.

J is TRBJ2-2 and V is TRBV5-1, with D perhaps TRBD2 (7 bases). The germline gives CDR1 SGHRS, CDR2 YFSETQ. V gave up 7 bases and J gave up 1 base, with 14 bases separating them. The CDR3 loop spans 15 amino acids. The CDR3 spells CASVAGAENTGELFF. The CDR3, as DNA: TGCGCCAGCGTTGCGGGGGCCGAGAACACCGGGGAGCTGTTTTTT.

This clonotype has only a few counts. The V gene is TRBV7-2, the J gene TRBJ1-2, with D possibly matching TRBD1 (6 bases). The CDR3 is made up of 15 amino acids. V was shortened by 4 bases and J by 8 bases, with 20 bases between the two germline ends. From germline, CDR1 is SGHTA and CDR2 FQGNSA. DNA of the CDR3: TGTGCCAGCAGCTCACGGACAGAGTCCCCCGGGGGCTACACCTTC. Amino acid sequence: CASSSRTESPGGYTF.

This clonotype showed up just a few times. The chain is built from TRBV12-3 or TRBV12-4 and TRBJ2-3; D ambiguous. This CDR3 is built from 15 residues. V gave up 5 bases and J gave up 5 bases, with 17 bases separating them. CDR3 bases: TGTGCCAGCAGTCCCCTTGGGGATTTAATAGATACGCAGTATTTT. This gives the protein CASSPLGDLIDTQYF.

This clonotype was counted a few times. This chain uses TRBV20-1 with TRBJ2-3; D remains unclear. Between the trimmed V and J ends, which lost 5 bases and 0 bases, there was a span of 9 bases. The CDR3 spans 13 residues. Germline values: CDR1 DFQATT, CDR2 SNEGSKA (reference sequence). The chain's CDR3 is CSALSPSTDTQYF. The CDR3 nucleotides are TGCAGTGCTCTGTCTCCTAGCACAGATACGCAGTATTTT.

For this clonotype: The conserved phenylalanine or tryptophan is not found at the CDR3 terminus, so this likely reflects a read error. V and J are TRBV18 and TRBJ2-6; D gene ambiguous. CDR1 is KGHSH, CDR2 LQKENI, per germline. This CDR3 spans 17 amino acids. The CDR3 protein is CTSSPRIPSSGANVLTV. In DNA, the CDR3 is TGTACCAGCTCACCACGTATTCCCAGCTCTGGGGCCAACGTCCTGACTGTC.

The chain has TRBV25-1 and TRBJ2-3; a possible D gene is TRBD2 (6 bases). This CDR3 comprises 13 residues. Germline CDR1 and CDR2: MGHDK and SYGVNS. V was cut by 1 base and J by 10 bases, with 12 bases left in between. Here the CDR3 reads CASSEFETRAQYF. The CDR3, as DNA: TGTGCCAGCAGTGAATTTGAGACTAGGGCGCAGTATTTT.

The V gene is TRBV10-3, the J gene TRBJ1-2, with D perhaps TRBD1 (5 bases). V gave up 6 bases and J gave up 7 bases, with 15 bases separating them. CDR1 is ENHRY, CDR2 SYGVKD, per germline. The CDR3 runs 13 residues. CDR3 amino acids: CAISGDVRGGYTF. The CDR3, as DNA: TGTGCCATCAGCGGGGACGTGAGAGGTGGCTACACCTTC.

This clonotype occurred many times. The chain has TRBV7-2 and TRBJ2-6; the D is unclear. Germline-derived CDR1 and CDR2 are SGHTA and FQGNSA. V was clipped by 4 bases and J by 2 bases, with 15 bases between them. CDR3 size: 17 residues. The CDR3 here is CASSSPRGWTGANVLTF. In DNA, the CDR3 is TGTGCCAGCAGCTCTCCCCGCGGTTGGACTGGGGCCAACGTCCTGACTTTC.

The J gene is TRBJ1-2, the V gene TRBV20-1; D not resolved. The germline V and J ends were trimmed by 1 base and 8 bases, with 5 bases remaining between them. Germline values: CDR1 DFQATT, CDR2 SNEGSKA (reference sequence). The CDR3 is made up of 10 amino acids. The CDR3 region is CSARAEGYTF. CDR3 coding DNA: TGCAGTGCTAGAGCGGAGGGCTACACCTTC.

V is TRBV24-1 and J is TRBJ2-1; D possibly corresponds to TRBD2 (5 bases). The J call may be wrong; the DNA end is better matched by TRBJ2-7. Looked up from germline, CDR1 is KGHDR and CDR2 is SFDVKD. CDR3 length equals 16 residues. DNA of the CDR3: TGTGCCACCAGTGGGTACCAGGCTAGCTCCTACAATGAGCAGTACTTC. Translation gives CATSGYQASSYNEQYF.

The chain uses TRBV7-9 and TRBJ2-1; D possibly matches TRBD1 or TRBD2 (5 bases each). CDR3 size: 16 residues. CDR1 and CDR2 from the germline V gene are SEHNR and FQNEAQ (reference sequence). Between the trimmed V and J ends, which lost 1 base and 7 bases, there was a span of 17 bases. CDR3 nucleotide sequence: TGTGCCAGCAGCTTAGGGACCGAAGGGGACGGGAATGAGCAGTTCTTC. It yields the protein CASSLGTEGDGNEQFF.

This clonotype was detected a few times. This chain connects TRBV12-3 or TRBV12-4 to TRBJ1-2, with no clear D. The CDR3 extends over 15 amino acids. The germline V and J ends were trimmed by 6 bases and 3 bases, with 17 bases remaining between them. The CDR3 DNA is TGTGCCAGCAGACCCGGCCGGCCGGGATACTATGGCTACACCTTC. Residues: CASRPGRPGYYGYTF.

Here the CDR3 DNA reads TGTGCCAGCAGTTACGCCACCCAGGGGGCTGAGCAGTACTTC. Protein product: CASSYATQGAEQYF. The chain couples TRBV6-7 to TRBJ2-4; TRBD1 agrees at 8 bases. TRBV6-7 qualifies as an ORF whose function is uncertain. There are 14 residues in the CDR3. V dropped 2 bases and J dropped 13; count of bases not matched to a gene: 10.

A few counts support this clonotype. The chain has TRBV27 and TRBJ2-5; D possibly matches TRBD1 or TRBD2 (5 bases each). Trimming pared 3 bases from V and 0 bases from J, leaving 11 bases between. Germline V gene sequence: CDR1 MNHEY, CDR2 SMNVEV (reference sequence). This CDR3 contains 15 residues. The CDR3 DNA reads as TGTGCCAGCAGTTTGTCGGGGCTGAACCAAGAGACCCAGTACTTC. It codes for CASSLSGLNQETQYF.

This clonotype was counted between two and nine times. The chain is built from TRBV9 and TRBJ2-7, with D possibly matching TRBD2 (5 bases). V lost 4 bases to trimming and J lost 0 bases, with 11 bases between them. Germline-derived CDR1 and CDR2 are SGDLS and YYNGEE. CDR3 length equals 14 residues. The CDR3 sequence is CASSSGEISYEQYF. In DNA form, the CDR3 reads TGTGCCAGCAGCTCCGGGGAAATCTCCTACGAGCAGTACTTC.

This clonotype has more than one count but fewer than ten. CDR3 DNA: TGTGCCAGCAGCTTAAGGACCACCGGGACACTTGACACAGATACGCAGTATTTT. Its protein is CASSLRTTGTLDTDTQYF. This chain uses TRBV7-2 with TRBJ2-3; TRBD1 might be the D (6 bases). This CDR3 is built from 18 residues. Trimming took 2 bases from V and 2 from J, leaving 20 bases between them. Germline-derived CDR1 and CDR2 are SGHTA and FQGNSA.

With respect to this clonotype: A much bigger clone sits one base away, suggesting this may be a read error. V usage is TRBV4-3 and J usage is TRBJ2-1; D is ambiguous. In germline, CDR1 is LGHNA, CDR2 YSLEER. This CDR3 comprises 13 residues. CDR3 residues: CACSLLTYNEQFF. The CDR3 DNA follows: TGCGCCTGCAGCCTCCTGACCTACAATGAGCAGTTCTTC.

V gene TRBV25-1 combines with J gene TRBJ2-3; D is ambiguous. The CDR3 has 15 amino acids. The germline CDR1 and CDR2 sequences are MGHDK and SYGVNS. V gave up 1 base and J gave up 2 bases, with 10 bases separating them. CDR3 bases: TGTGCCAGCAGTGAATTTCAAGGGTTCACAGATACGCAGTATTTT. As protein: CASSEFQGFTDTQYF. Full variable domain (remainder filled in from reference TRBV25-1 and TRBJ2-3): EADIYQTPRYLVIGTGKKITLECSQTMGHDKMYWYQQDPGMELHLIHYSYGVNSTEKGDLSSESTVSRIRTEHFPLTLESARPSHTSQYLCASSEFQGFTDTQYFGPGTRLTVL.